This TCR beta chain was sequenced during a study of monozygotic twins with inflammatory bowel disease. Study findings and constraints: With others, IBD patients shared fewer clonotypes than healthy twins did, especially with disease activity. The co-twins with IBD showed lower TCRbeta diversity (inverse Simpson) than their healthy siblings.

Investigators pulled total RNA out of whole blood and did not sort T cells. Concerning this clonotype: The antigen is undetermined.

TCRdb reworked the 5' RACE reads into one entry per CDR3 protein, no DNA. In all, the sample yields fewer than 550,000 distinct CDR3 sequences. The origin of this receptor is a human donor with ulcerative colitis or Crohn's disease, or a healthy co-twin of an affected twin (not recorded which). The sequenced sample consisted of blood.

This CDR3 reads CASSLVLRNEAFF. This sequence joins TRBV5-1 and TRBJ1-1. The CDR3 covers 13 residues. Germline V gives CDR1 SGHRS, CDR2 YFSETQ.